The present TCR beta chain was sequenced within a study of blood T cell repertoires in COVID-19. Seattle's cohort entered during active infection and was followed longitudinally. Libraries were prepared by immunoSEQ multiplex PCR; TCRdb keeps only in-frame clonotypes and omits some of them. The repertoire holds just under 350,000 clones, 85% to 90% seen once, with around 7.9% in the top ten. The germline V gene has CDR1 MGHDK and CDR2 SYGVNS. The CDR3 contains 16 residues. J gave up 3 bases and V 3 bases, and 8 bases lay outside the gene matches. The chain recombines TRBV25-1 with TRBJ2-5; TRBD1 matches at 9 bases. Input material: peripheral blood. The TCR comes from a woman in her 70s with COVID-19, enrolled during active disease. CDR3 bases: TGTGCCAGCAGTGACGCCCCCCGGACAGGGGAAGAGACCCAGTACTTC. It yields the protein CASSDAPRTGEETQYF.